These T cell receptor beta chains were read from a single sample in a study of beta chain features in type 1 diabetes. TCRdb keeps only in-frame clones here, not all; method: immunoSEQ multiplex PCR. The data hold about 340,000 clones, with 6.5% to 10% observed a single time. The sample consisted of central memory CD4+ T cells from blood. The receptors come from a woman under 30 in good health. Each CDR3 is given with its conserved first and last residue. A D gene is named only where the DNA matches it firmly. Clone size appears in some rows only: once, few, many, or a class for an expanded clone.

clone_size d_call j_call v_call cdr3_nt cdr3_aa
few TRBD2 TRBJ2-7 TRBV6-5 TGTGCCAGCAGTCTTAGCGGGAGTGACTCCTACGAGCAGTACTTC CASSLSGSDSYEQYF
many . TRBJ2-1 TRBV10-3 TGTGCCATCAGTGAGAGCAGCGACAATGAGCAGTTCTTC CAISESSDNEQFF
few . TRBJ2-2 TRBV6-5 TGTGCCAGCAGCCAGGACAGCCCCAACACCGGGGAGCTGTTTTTT CASSQDSPNTGELFF
. . TRBJ2-3 TRBV5-1 TGCGCCAGCAGCTTTGACGGGAATCCCACAGATACGCAGTATTTT CASSFDGNPTDTQYF
. TRBD1 TRBJ2-2 TRBV29-1 TGCAGCGTGCAATTTGGACAGGGGAACACCGGGGAGCTGTTTTTT CSVQFGQGNTGELFF
. . TRBJ2-7 TRBV6-5 TGTGCCAGCAGTTACTCGGGGGACTCCTACGAGCAGTACTTC CASSYSGDSYEQYF
. TRBD2 TRBJ2-3 TRBV5-1 TGCGCCAGCAGCTGGCGGGGCGGGAGCGGGGCAGATACGCAGTATTTT CASSWRGGSGADTQYF
few TRBD1 TRBJ2-7 TRBV14 TGTGCCAGCAGCCCGACAGGGTCCTACGAGCAGTACTTC CASSPTGSYEQYF
. . TRBJ2-3 TRBV4-2 TGTGCCAGCAGCCAAGAGACCAGGGGTTCAGATACGCAGTATTTT CASSQETRGSDTQYF
many . TRBJ1-1 TRBV7-3 TGTGCCAGCAGCGCGACAGGCCCGGACACTGAAGCTTTCTTT CASSATGPDTEAFF
. . TRBJ2-7 TRBV7-2 TGTGCCAGCAGCTTAGTTGGTAGTGGGTCAGTACCCTACGAGCAGTACTTC CASSLVGSGSVPYEQYF
few . TRBJ2-5 TRBV27 TGTGCCAGCAGCTGGCGGAGCCAAGAGACCCAGTACTTC CASSWRSQETQYF
many . TRBJ2-5 TRBV4-2 TGTGCCAGCAGCCAAAGACAGGCCTACCAAGAGACCCAGTACTTC CASSQRQAYQETQYF
few . TRBJ2-1 TRBV7-9 TGTGCCAGCAGCTTAGACGAGGGTGTCTGGGTCACTGAGCAGTTCTTC CASSLDEGVWVTEQFF
few TRBD1 TRBJ2-7 TRBV28 TGTGCCTCTACGGGACAGGGGATCAACGAGCAGTACTTC CASTGQGINEQYF
few . TRBJ2-7 TRBV9 TGTGCCAGCAGCGCCCGGGAAAACTCCTACGAGCAGTACTTC CASSARENSYEQYF
many . TRBJ2-4 TRBV28 TGTGCCAGCAGTTTGGGCAGACTACAAAACATTCAGTACTTC CASSLGRLQNIQYF
few . TRBJ2-5 TRBV7-7 TGTGCTAGCAGCCTCGGAGGACTCGGCGCCCAGTACTTC CASSLGGLGAQYF
. . TRBJ2-2 TRBV19 TGTGCCAGTATTCGCGGCAGGGCCAACACCGGGGAGCTGTTTTTT CASIRGRANTGELFF
few TRBD2 TRBJ2-5 TRBV11-2 TGTGCCAGCAGCCGGCGGGTCGGCGCGGGGGTAGAGACCCAGTACTTC CASSRRVGAGVETQYF
few TRBD2 TRBJ2-7 TRBV29-1 TGCAGCGATCCCCTCGGCTCGGCTAGCGGGAGGAACGAGCAGTACTTC CSDPLGSASGRNEQYF
few . TRBJ1-1 TRBV27 TGTGCCAGCAGTTTATCCAGTAGGACTGAAGCTTTCTTT CASSLSSRTEAFF
many . TRBJ2-5 TRBV21-1 TGTGCCAGCAGCGATCAACAGGGCCAAGAGACCCAGTACTTC CASSDQQGQETQYF
few TRBD1 TRBJ2-2 TRBV28 TGTGCCAGCAGATCCGGGACAGGGGGCATCACCGGGGAGCTGTTTTTT CASRSGTGGITGELFF
. . TRBJ2-5 TRBV29-1 TGCAGCGTTGAACTAGCCCCCGGAGTGGCCCAATACTTC CSVELAPGVAQYF
few . TRBJ2-1 TRBV4-2 TGTGCCAGCAGTCGCGGCATGGCGGGAATGTACAATGAGCAGTTCTTC CASSRGMAGMYNEQFF
. TRBD2 TRBJ2-7 TRBV2 TGTGCCAGCAGTGTGGCTAGCGGGGCGCAGTACTTC CASSVASGAQYF
many TRBD1 TRBJ2-1 TRBV23-1 TGCGCCAGCAGTCAATCTAGGGGACAGACGCCCAATGAGCAGTTCTTC CASSQSRGQTPNEQFF
. . TRBJ2-5 TRBV6-6 TGTGCCAGCAGAACAGGGAACCAAGAGACCCAGTACTTC CASRTGNQETQYF